This is a list of T cell receptor beta chains from one sample in a study of cytomegalovirus exposure and HLA in healthy donors. Generated by immunoSEQ multiplex PCR, the TCRdb table keeps only in-frame clones and is missing some. The table includes approximately 100,000 clones, roughly 77% detected once. Sequencing was carried out using PBMCs. Receptors originate from a woman between 50 and 59 years old in good health and CMV-seropositive. CDR3s include the opening cysteine and the closing phenylalanine or tryptophan. A D gene is named only where the DNA matches it firmly. Rows give clone size only sometimes, using once, few, many, or a class for an expanded clone.

TRBV7-9	NA	TRBJ1-3	NA	TGTGCCAGCAGCTTAGTAGGGGCTGGAAACACCATATATTTT	CASSLVGAGNTIYF
TRBV5-6	large	TRBJ2-1	TRBD2	TGTGCCAGCAGCGATGGACTAGCGGGAAGTGATGAGCAGTTCTTC	CASSDGLAGSDEQFF
TRBV15	NA	TRBJ2-7	NA	TGTGCCACCAGCAGAGGGTCGGGGAACGAGCAGTACTTC	CATSRGSGNEQYF
TRBV6-1	NA	TRBJ1-6	NA	TGTGCCAGCAGTGATCTAGAGAATTCACCCCTCCACTTT	CASSDLENSPLHF
TRBV30	once	TRBJ1-2	NA	TGTGCCTGGTCAGGGGCCAACTATGGCTACACCTTC	CAWSGANYGYTF
TRBV7-8	NA	TRBJ1-4	NA	TGTGCCAGCAGCCCCTTAACAGGGACTGAAAAACTGTTTTTT	CASSPLTGTEKLFF
TRBV6-6	NA	TRBJ1-1	TRBD1	TGTGCCAGCAGTCGAAAACAGGGGACCCCCACTGAAGCTTTCTTT	CASSRKQGTPTEAFF
TRBV5-5	NA	TRBJ1-4	NA	TGTGCCAGCATCCCCGAATGGGGACTAGGTGAAAAACTGTTTTTT	CASIPEWGLGEKLFF
TRBV9	NA	TRBJ2-7	TRBD1	TGTGCCAGCAGCGGTTCCGGGACAGGGGGTTACGAGCAGTACTTC	CASSGSGTGGYEQYF
TRBV7-6	NA	TRBJ2-6	TRBD2	TGTGCCAGCAGCTCTGGGACTAGCGGTCTCGGGGCCAACGTCCTGACTTTC	CASSSGTSGLGANVLTF
TRBV18	NA	TRBJ2-3	NA	TGTGCCAGCTCACCACCGGGCGGGATAAGGGCAGATACGCAGTATTTT	CASSPPGGIRADTQYF
TRBV19	NA	TRBJ1-5	NA	TGTGCCAGTAAAAGAGGGGGAGCAATTCAGCCCCAGCATTTT	CASKRGGAIQPQHF
TRBV7-8	NA	TRBJ1-1	NA	TGTGCCAGCACCCTACGCGGCGGGGGAGCTTTCTTT	CASTLRGGGAFF
TRBV27	NA	TRBJ2-7	TRBD1	TGTGCCAGCAGTGCCGGGGACAGGGCCTACGAGCAGTACTTC	CASSAGDRAYEQYF
TRBV4-2	few	TRBJ2-3	NA	TGTGCCAGCAGCCAAGGTGGAGCGGTAGATACGCAGTATTTT	CASSQGGAVDTQYF
TRBV27	NA	TRBJ1-5	TRBD1	TGTGCCAGCAGTTTTGGACAGGGGGAACAGCCCCAGCATTTT	CASSFGQGEQPQHF
TRBV5-6	NA	TRBJ1-2	NA	TGTGCCAGCAGTCAACTCGATAACTATGGCTACACCTTC	CASSQLDNYGYTF
TRBV5-1	NA	TRBJ2-1	NA	TGCGCCAGCAGCTTGGTAACTAGCTCCTACAATGAGCAGTTCTTC	CASSLVTSSYNEQFF
TRBV11-2	NA	TRBJ1-2	NA	TGTGCCAGCAGCACGGACGGGGAGAATGGCTACACCTTC	CASSTDGENGYTF
TRBV10-3	NA	TRBJ1-6	TRBD1	TGTGCCATCAGCAACGACAGGGTTTCACCCCTCCACTTT	CAISNDRVSPLHF
TRBV5-6	NA	TRBJ2-3	NA	TGTGCCAGCAGCTCTAGCGCCCCGCAGTATTTT	CASSSSAPQYF
TRBV25-1	NA	TRBJ2-7	TRBD1	TGTGCCAGCAGTGGTTATGACAGGGGGAACGAGCAGTACTTC	CASSGYDRGNEQYF
TRBV29-1	NA	TRBJ2-3	NA	TGCAGCGGTGAGGGACAGTGGGATGGGGGGAACACAGATACGCAGTATTTT	CSGEGQWDGGNTDTQYF
TRBV5-1	NA	TRBJ2-5	TRBD2	TGCGCCAGCAGCTTGGCCGCGACTAGCGGGGGGCAAGAGACCCAGTACTTC	CASSLAATSGGQETQYF
TRBV7-9	NA	TRBJ2-1	TRBD2	TGTGCCAGCAGCTTAGCCGGTCGACTAGCGGGGAAAAATGAGCAGTTCTTC	CASSLAGRLAGKNEQFF
TRBV9	many	TRBJ1-2	NA	TGTGCCAGCAGCTTGGGAGTGGGTGGCTACACCTTC	CASSLGVGGYTF
TRBV9	NA	TRBJ2-3	NA	TGTGCCAGCAGCGTAGACCACAGGGCCGAAGATACGCAGTATTTT	CASSVDHRAEDTQYF
TRBV30	NA	TRBJ1-2	NA	TGTGCCTGGAGTGTATATAACTATGGCTACACCTTC	CAWSVYNYGYTF
TRBV7-6	NA	TRBJ2-1	TRBD2	TGTGCCAGCAGCTTAAGGGCTAGCGGGAGTAACTACAATGAGCAGTTCTTC	CASSLRASGSNYNEQFF
TRBV5-4	once	TRBJ1-3	NA	TGTGCCAGCAATTTGGGCACTTCCTTTGCCTCTGGAAACACCATATATTTT	CASNLGTSFASGNTIYF
TRBV6-1	NA	TRBJ1-5	NA	TGTGCCAGCAGTGACAGGGGTCGGAATCAGCCCCAGCATTTT	CASSDRGRNQPQHF
TRBV6-5	NA	TRBJ2-2	NA	TGTGCCAGCCGGGGGGCGGCAAACACCGGGGAGCTGTTTTTT	CASRGAANTGELFF
TRBV10-2	NA	TRBJ1-2	NA	TGCGCCAGCAGTGAAGTGGGGAGCCGTGGCTACACCTTC	CASSEVGSRGYTF
TRBV7-9	few	TRBJ1-1	NA	TGTGCCAGCAGCTGGGAGATGAACACTGAAGCTTTCTTT	CASSWEMNTEAFF
TRBV30	NA	TRBJ2-5	TRBD1	TGTGCCTGGGGGACAGGGGGCGCGGAGACCCAGTACTTC	CAWGTGGAETQYF
TRBV7-9	NA	TRBJ1-1	NA	TGTGCCAGCAGCCCGGAACAGGGAGATAAAGGCACTGAAGCTTTCTTT	CASSPEQGDKGTEAFF
TRBV2	once	TRBJ2-4	NA	TGTGCCAGCAGCCGGGACACGCACAATCTAGCCAAAAACATTCAGTACTTC	CASSRDTHNLAKNIQYF
TRBV2	few	TRBJ2-1	TRBD2	TGTGCCAGCAGTGCGACTAGCGGCTCCTACAATGAGCAGTTCTTC	CASSATSGSYNEQFF
TRBV4-2	NA	TRBJ1-4	NA	TGTGCCAGCAGCCAATGGAGCAGGGGTAATGAAAAACTGTTTTTT	CASSQWSRGNEKLFF
TRBV7-9	few	TRBJ2-7	TRBD1	TGTTCCAGCAGCCCGGGACAGGGCTACTCCTACGAGCAGTACTTC	CSSSPGQGYSYEQYF
TRBV5-8	NA	TRBJ1-5	TRBD1	TGTGCCAGCAGCTTGGTTGGCAGGGGGAATGGTTATAGCAATCAGCCCCAGCATTTT	CASSLVGRGNGYSNQPQHF
TRBV6-6	NA	TRBJ2-3	TRBD2	TGTGCCAGCAGTTACACTAGCGCAGATACGCAGTATTTT	CASSYTSADTQYF
TRBV29-1	NA	TRBJ2-4	TRBD2	TGCAGCGTTGAATTGTCAGGGAGGGACATTCAGTACTTC	CSVELSGRDIQYF
TRBV7-9	NA	TRBJ2-7	TRBD2	TGTTCCAGCACCCCCAAAGACCTAGCGGGAGAGAACTACGAGCAGTACTTC	CSSTPKDLAGENYEQYF
TRBV7-9	once	TRBJ1-2	TRBD1	TGCGCCAGCAGCCCAGAAACAGGGGGCTTGAATGGCTACACCTTC	CASSPETGGLNGYTF
TRBV4-1	NA	TRBJ2-5	NA	TGCGCCAGCAGCCAAGGGCAGCGAGAGACCCAGTACTTC	CASSQGQRETQYF
TRBV5-6	few	TRBJ1-4	NA	TGTGCCAGCAGCTTGAGGGAGTTGGATGAAAAACTGTTTTTT	CASSLRELDEKLFF
TRBV6-1	NA	TRBJ1-1	NA	TGTGCCAGCAGCTCCTCGAGATATGAAGCTTTCTTT	CASSSSRYEAFF